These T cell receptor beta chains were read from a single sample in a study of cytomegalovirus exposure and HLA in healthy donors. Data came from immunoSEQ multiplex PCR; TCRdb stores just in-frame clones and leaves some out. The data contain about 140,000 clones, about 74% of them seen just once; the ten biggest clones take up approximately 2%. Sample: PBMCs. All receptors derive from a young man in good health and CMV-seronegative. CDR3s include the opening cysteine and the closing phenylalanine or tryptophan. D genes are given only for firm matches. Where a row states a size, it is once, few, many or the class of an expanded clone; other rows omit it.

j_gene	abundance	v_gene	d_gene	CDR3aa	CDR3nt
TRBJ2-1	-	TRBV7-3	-	CASSLDGSPEQFF	TGTGCCAGCAGCTTAGACGGTAGCCCCGAGCAGTTCTTC
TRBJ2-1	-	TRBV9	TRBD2	CASSDSGREGYEQFF	TGTGCCAGCAGCGATAGCGGGAGGGAAGGCTATGAGCAGTTCTTC
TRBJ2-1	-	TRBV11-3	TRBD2	CASSLGGGGVQTLTEQFF	TGTGCCAGCAGCTTAGGGGGGGGAGGCGTCCAAACCCTCACGGAGCAGTTCTTC
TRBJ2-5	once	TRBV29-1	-	CSAGPRGETQYF	TGCAGCGCCGGACCTCGGGGAGAGACCCAGTACTTC
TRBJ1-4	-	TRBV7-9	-	CASSSQTILAGNEKLFF	TGTGCCAGCAGCTCTCAAACTATTCTGGCGGGGAATGAAAAACTGTTTTTT
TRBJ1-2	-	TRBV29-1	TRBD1	CSVEGQGADYGYTF	TGCAGCGTTGAGGGACAGGGGGCAGACTATGGCTACACCTTC
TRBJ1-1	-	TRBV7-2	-	CASSLFGGATEAFF	TGTGCCAGCAGCTTGTTTGGAGGGGCTACTGAAGCTTTCTTT
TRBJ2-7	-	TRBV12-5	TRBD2	CASGLVLGGLAGAYEQYF	TGTGCTAGTGGTTTGGTTCTAGGGGGTCTAGCGGGAGCCTACGAGCAGTACTTC
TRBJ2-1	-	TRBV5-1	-	CASSLGASYNEQFF	TGCGCCAGCAGCTTGGGCGCCTCCTACAATGAGCAGTTCTTC
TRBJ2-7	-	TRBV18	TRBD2	CASSPLADPGPYEQYF	TGTGCCAGCTCACCCCTAGCGGACCCGGGCCCCTACGAGCAGTACTTC
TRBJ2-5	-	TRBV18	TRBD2	CASSPRRGGLETQYF	TGTGCCAGCTCCCCGAGGAGGGGAGGGCTGGAGACCCAGTACTTC
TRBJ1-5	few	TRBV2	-	CASSVGLEIKPQHF	TGTGCCAGCAGTGTAGGACTGGAGATCAAGCCCCAGCATTTT
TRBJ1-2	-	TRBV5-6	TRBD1	CASSAQGGDGYTF	TGTGCCAGCAGCGCCCAGGGGGGCGATGGCTACACCTTC
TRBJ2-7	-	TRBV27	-	CASSLTGDFYEQYF	TGTGCCAGCAGTCTTACAGGGGACTTCTACGAGCAGTACTTC
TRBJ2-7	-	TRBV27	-	CASSSPQRTYEQYF	TGTGCCAGCAGTTCCCCACAGAGAACCTACGAGCAGTACTTC
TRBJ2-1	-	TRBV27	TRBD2	CASSYLRGDDEQFF	TGTGCCAGCAGTTACCTTCGGGGGGACGATGAGCAGTTCTTC
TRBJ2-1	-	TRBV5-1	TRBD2	CASSAGTSGSDEQFF	TGCGCCAGCAGCGCCGGGACTAGCGGGAGTGATGAGCAGTTCTTC
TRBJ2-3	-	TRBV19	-	CASSAGRGTDTQYF	TGTGCCAGTAGTGCTGGGCGGGGCACAGATACGCAGTATTTT
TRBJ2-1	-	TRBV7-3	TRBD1	CASSLTGTGGWNEQFF	TGTGCCAGCAGCTTGACCGGGACAGGGGGCTGGAATGAGCAGTTCTTC
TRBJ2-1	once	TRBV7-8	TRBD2	CGRGLGRASYNEQFF	TGTGGGAGGGGATTGGGGAGGGCGTCCTACAATGAGCAGTTCTTC
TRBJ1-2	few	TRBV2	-	CASRTTINDYGYTF	TGTGCCAGCAGGACAACCATAAATGACTATGGCTACACCTTC
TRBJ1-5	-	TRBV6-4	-	CASSDLRGLGTHF	TGTGCCAGCAGTGACTTACGCGGACTGGGAACGCATTTT
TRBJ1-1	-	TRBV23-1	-	CASSQLIIRNRLPETNTEAFF	TGCGCCAGCAGTCAATTAATCATAAGGAACAGATTACCAGAGACAAACACTGAAGCTTTCTTT
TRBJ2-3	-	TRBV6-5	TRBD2	CASASGRIVDTQYF	TGTGCCAGCGCTAGCGGGAGGATAGTAGATACGCAGTATTTT
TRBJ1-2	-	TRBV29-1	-	CSVWWQRQGGYTF	TGCAGCGTTTGGTGGCAGCGCCAAGGTGGCTACACCTTC
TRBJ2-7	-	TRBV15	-	CATSRARGPYEQYF	TGTGCCACCAGCAGAGCCAGGGGTCCCTACGAGCAGTACTTC
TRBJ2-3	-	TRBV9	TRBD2	CASSVGLAGVKDTQYF	TGTGCCAGCAGCGTAGGACTAGCGGGAGTGAAAGATACGCAGTATTTT
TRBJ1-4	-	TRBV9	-	CASSTLWGREGEKLFF	TGTGCCAGCAGCACCCTCTGGGGGAGGGAAGGCGAAAAACTGTTTTTT
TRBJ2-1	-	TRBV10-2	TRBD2	CASSESTLAGEDNEQFF	TGCGCCAGCAGTGAGTCGACCTTAGCGGGAGAGGACAATGAGCAGTTCTTC
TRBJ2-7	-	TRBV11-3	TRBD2	CASSEGLAGYEQYF	TGTGCCAGCAGCGAGGGACTAGCGGGATACGAGCAGTACTTC
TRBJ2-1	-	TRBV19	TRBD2	CASSTGLAGGRSSYNEQFF	TGTGCCAGTAGTACAGGACTAGCGGGAGGAAGGAGCTCCTACAATGAGCAGTTCTTC
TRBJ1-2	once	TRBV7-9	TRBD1	CASSPRQGGYTF	TGTGCCAGCAGCCCCAGACAGGGCGGCTACACCTTC
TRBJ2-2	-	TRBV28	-	CASRTTSTGELFF	TGTGCCAGCAGGACCACTAGCACCGGGGAGCTGTTTTTT
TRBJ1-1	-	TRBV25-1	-	CASRRGVNTEAFF	TGTGCCAGCAGGCGGGGAGTGAACACTGAAGCTTTCTTT
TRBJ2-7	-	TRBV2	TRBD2	CASISGRTYEQYF	TGTGCCAGCATTAGCGGGAGGACCTACGAGCAGTACTTC
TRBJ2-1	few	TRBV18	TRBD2	CASSPGEGKRNEQFF	TGTGCCAGCTCACCAGGGGAGGGGAAGAGAAATGAGCAGTTCTTC
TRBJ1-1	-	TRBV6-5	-	CASSYTGRTSNTEAFF	TGTGCCAGCAGTTACACCGGACGGACATCGAACACTGAAGCTTTCTTT